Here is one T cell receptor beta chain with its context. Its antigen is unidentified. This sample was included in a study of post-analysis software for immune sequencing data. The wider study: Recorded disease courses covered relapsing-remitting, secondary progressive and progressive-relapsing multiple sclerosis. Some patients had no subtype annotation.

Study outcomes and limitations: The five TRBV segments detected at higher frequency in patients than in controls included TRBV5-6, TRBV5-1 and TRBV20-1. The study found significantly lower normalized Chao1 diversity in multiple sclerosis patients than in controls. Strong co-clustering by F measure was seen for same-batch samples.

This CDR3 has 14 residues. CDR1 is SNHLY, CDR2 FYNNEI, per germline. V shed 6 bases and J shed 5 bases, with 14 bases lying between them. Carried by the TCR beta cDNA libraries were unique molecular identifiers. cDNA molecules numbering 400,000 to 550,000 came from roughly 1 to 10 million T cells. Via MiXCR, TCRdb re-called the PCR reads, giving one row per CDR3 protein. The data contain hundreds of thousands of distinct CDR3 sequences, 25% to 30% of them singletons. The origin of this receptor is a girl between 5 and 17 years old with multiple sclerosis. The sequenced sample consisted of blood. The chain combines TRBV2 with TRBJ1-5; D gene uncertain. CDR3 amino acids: CASSRLRGDQPQHF. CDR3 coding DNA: TGTGCCAGCAGCCGATTAAGAGGAGATCAGCCCCAGCATTTT.